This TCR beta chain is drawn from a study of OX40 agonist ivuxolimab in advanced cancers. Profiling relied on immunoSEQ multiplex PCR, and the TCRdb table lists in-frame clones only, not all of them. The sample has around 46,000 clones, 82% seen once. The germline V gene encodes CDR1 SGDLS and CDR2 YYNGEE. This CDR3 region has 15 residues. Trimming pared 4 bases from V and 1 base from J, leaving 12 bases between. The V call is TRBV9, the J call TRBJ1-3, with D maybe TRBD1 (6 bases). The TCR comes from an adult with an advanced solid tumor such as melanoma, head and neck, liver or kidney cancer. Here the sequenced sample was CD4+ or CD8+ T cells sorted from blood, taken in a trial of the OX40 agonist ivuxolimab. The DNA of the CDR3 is TGTGCCAGCAGCCACCAAGGGGGTTCTGGAAACACCATATATTTT. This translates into CASSHQGGSGNTIYF.